This T cell receptor beta chain was observed in a study of PD-1 blockade in mismatch repair-deficient tumors. Overall study: All were previously treated, progressing patients with 11 to 13 mismatch repair-deficient cancer types.

Assay: immunoSEQ multiplex PCR; the TCRdb copy retains only in-frame clones and omits some. The table has some 110,000 clones, about 80% seen once. The TCR-sequenced patients were a few responders to pembrolizumab. V trimming: 0 bases; J trimming: 4 bases; junction bases outside the gene matches: 12. Germline lookup yields CDR1 SGDLS and CDR2 YYNGEE. CDR3 length: 19 amino acids. This rearrangement joins TRBV9 to TRBJ2-2; TRBD2 aligns across 10 bases. The sequence derives from an adult with mismatch repair-deficient cancer. The specimen was peripheral blood, collected about 60 weeks after starting pembrolizumab. The CDR3, as DNA: TGTGCCAGCAGCGTAGGGGCTAGCGGGAGACCCCCGGGCACCGGGGAGCTGTTTTTT. It translates to CASSVGASGRPPGTGELFF.